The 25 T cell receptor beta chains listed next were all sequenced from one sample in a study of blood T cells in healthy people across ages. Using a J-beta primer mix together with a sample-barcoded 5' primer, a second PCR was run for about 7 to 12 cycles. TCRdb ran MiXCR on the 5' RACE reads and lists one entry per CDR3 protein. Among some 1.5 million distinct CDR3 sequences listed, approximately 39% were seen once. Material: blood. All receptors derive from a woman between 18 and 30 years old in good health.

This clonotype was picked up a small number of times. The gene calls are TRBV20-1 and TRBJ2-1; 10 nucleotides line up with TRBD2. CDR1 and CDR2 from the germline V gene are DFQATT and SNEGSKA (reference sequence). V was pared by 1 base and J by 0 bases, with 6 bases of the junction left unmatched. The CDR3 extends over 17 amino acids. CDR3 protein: CSARGRTSGSSYNEQFF. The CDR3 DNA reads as TGCAGTGCTAGAGGCAGGACTAGCGGTAGCTCCTACAATGAGCAGTTCTTC.

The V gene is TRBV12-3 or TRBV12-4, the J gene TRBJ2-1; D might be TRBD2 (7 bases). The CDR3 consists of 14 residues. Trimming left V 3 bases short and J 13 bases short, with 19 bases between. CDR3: CASSFGGAQETQFF. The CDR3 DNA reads TGTGCCAGCAGTTTTGGGGGGGCCCAGGAGACCCAGTTCTTC.

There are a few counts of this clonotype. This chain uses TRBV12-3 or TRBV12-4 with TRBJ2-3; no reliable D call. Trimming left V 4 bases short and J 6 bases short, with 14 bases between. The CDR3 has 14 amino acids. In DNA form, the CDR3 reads TGTGCCAGCAGTTCCCTCGGAGCGTCTGATACGCAGTATTTT. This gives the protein CASSSLGASDTQYF.

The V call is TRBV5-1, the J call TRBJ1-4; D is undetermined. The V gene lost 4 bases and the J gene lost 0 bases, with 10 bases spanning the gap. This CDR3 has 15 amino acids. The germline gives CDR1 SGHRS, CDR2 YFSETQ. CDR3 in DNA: TGCGCCAGCAGCCCACACATGGCAACTAATGAAAAACTGTTTTTT. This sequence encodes CASSPHMATNEKLFF.

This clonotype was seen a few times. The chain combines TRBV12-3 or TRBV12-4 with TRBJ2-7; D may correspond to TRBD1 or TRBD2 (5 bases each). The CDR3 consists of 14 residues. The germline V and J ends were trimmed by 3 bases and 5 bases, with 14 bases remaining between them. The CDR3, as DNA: TGTGCCAGCAGTTTGCGAGGGACCCCTGACGAGCAGTACTTC. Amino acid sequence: CASSLRGTPDEQYF.

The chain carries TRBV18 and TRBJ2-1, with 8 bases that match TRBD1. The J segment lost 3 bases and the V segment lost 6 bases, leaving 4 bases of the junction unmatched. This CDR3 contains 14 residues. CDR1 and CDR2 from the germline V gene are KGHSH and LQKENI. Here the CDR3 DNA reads TGTGCCAGCTCTGCAGGGGGCTACTACAATGAGCAGTTCTTC. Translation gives CASSAGGYYNEQFF.

As DNA, the CDR3 is TGTGCCAGTCGGGCTACTCTTGGCGAAAAACTGTTTTTT. Its protein is CASRATLGEKLFF. The V gene is TRBV6-1, the J gene TRBJ1-4; no clear D. V gave up 9 bases and J gave up 8 bases, with 16 bases separating them. The CDR3 length is 13 residues. The V gene's germline CDR1 is MNHNS and CDR2 SASEGT.

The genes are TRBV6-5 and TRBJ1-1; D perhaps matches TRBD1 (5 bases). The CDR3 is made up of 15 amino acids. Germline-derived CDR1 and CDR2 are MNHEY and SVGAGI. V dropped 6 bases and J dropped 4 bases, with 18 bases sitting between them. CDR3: CASSPLGRGGTEAFF. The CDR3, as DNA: TGTGCCAGCAGCCCCCTGGGGCGCGGGGGCACTGAAGCTTTCTTT.

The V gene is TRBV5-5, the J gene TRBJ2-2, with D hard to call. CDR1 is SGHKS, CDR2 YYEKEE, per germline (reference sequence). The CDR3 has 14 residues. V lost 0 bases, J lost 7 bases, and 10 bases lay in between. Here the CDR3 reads CASSLEADDGELFF. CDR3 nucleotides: TGTGCCAGCAGCTTGGAGGCTGACGACGGGGAGCTGTTTTTT.

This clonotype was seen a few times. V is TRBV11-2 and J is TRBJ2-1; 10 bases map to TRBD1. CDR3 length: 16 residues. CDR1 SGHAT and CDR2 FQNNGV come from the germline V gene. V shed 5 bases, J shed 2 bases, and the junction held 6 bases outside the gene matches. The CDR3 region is CASSPGQGDPYNEQFF. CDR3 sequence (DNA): TGTGCCAGCAGCCCCGGACAGGGGGATCCCTACAATGAGCAGTTCTTC.

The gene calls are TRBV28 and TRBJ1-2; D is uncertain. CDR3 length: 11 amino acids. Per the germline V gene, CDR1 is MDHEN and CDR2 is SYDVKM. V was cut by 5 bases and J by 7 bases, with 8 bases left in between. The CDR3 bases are TGTGCCAGCAGTGGGTCAATTGGCTACACCTTC. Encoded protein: CASSGSIGYTF.

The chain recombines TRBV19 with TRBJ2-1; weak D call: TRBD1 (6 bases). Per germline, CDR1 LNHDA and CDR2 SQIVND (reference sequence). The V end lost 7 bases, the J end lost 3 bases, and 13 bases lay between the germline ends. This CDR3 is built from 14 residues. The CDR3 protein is CASKGERFYNEQFF. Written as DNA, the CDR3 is TGTGCCAGTAAGGGGGAGCGGTTCTACAATGAGCAGTTCTTC.

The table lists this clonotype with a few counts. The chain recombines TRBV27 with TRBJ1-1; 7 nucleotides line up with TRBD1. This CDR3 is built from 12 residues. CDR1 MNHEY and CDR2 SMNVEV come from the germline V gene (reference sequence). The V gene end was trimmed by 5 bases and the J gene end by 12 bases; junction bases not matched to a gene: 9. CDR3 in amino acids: CASSKSGTDTFF. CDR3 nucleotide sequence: TGTGCCAGCAGTAAATCCGGGACAGACACTTTCTTT.

This chain's CDR3 is CATSRKNTDTQYF. Written as DNA, the CDR3 is TGTGCCACCAGCCGAAAAAACACAGATACGCAGTATTTT. This chain uses TRBV24-1 with TRBJ2-3; D remains unclear. Germline V CDR1 and CDR2: KGHDR, SFDVKD. V lost 7 bases, J lost 2 bases, and 9 bases lay in between. The CDR3 has 13 residues.

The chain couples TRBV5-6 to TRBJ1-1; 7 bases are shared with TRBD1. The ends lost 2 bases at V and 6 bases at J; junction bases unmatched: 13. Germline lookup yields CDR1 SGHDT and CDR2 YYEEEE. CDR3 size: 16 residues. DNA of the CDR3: TGTGCCAGCAGCTTCCCCCAGGGGGAAAGGGGAGCTGAAGCTTTCTTT. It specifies CASSFPQGERGAEAFF.

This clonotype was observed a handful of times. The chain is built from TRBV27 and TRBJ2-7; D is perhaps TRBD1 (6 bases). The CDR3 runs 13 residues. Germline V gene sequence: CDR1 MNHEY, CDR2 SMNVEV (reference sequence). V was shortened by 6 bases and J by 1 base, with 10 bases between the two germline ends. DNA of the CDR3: TGTGCCAGCAGGGACAGATTGTCCTACGAGCAGTACTTC. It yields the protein CASRDRLSYEQYF.

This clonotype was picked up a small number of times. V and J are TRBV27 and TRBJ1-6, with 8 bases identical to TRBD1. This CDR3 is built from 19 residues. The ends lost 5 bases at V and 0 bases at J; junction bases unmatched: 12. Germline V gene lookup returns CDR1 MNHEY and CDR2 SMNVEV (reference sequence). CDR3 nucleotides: TGTGCCAGCAGTCCACAGGGGGACAGGAAGAGCTCCTATAATTCACCCCTCCACTTT. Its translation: CASSPQGDRKSSYNSPLHF.

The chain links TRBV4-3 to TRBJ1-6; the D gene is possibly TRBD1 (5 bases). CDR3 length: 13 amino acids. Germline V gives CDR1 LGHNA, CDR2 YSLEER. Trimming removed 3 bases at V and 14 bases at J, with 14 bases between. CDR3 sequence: CASSQGTDRALHF. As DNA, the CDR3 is TGCGCCAGCAGCCAGGGGACGGATCGGGCCCTCCACTTT.

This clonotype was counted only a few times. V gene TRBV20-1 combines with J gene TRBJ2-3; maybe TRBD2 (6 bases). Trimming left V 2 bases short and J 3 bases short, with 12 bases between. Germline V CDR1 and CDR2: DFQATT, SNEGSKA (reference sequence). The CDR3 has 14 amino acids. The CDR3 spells CSARSGLQTDTQYF. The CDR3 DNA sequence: TGCAGTGCTAGATCGGGACTTCAAACAGATACGCAGTATTTT.

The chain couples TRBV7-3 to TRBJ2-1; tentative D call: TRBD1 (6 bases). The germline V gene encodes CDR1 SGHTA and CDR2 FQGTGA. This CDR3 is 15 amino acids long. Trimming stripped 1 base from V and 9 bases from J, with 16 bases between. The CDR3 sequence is CASSLRRAGETEQFF. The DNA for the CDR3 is TGTGCCAGCAGCTTAAGGCGAGCAGGGGAGACTGAGCAGTTCTTC. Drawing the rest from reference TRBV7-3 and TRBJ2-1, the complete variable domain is GAGVSQTPSNKVTEKGKYVELRCDPISGHTALYWYRQSLGQGPEFLIYFQGTGAADDSGLPNDRFFAVRPEGSVSTLKIQRTERGDSAVYLCASSLRRAGETEQFFGPGTRLTVL.

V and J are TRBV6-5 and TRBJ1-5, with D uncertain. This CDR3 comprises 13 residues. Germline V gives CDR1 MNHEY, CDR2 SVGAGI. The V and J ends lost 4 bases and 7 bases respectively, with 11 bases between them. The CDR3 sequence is CASSCIQGQPQHF. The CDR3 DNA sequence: TGTGCCAGCAGTTGCATACAAGGCCAGCCCCAGCATTTT.

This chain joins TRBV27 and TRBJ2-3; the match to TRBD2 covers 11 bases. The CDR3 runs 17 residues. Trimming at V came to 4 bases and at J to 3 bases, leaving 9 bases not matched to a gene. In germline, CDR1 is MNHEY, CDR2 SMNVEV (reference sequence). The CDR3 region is CASSSSRLAGNTDTQYF. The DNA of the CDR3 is TGTGCCAGCAGTTCTTCCCGACTAGCGGGAAATACAGATACGCAGTATTTT.

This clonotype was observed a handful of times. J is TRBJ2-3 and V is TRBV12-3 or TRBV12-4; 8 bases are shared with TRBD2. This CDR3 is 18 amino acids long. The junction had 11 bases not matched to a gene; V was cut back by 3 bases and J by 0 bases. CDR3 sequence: CASSFLGRGVTSTDTQYF. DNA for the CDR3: TGTGCCAGCAGTTTCCTTGGGCGGGGGGTTACTAGCACAGATACGCAGTATTTT.

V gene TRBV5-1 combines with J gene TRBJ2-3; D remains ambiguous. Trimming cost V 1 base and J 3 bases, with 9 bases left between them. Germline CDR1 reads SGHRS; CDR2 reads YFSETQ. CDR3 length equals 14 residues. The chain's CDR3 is CASSLSTRTDTQYF. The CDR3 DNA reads TGCGCCAGCAGCTTGAGTACCCGTACAGATACGCAGTATTTT.

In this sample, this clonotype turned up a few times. CDR3 sequence (DNA): TGTGCCAGCAGCTTAAGGGCAGGGGTAGATACGCAGTATTTT. Protein: CASSLRAGVDTQYF. This chain uses TRBV11-2 with TRBJ2-3; perhaps TRBD1 as D (6 bases). V lost 2 bases, J lost 5 bases, and 11 bases lay in between. Germline lookup yields CDR1 SGHAT and CDR2 FQNNGV. The CDR3 has 14 amino acids.